This TCR beta chain emerged from a study of human CD8 memory T cell subsets. Study-wide results and limits: Stem-like memory and precursor exhausted T cells had similarly high diversity, unlike effector memory cells. Sequencing was confined to T cell receptor beta chains in the study.

Details on this clonotype: Antigen unknown.

UMI-labeled 5' RACE was used to make TCR beta libraries. TCRdb re-called the 5' RACE reads and shows each CDR3 protein once, DNA omitted. The sample data list roughly 5,000 distinct CDR3 sequences. The authors isolated the PBMC from buffy coats of healthy donors. Total RNA was taken from over 140,000 sorted CD8+ T cells, in duplicate, per subset. The CDR3 runs to 14 residues. Looked up from germline, CDR1 is MNHEY and CDR2 is SVGAGI. The sequencing input was CD8+ T cells from PBMCs. V is TRBV6-5 and J is TRBJ2-1; the D call of TRBD1 rests on TCRdb alone, since no DNA is present to check it. This clonotype was sampled from a human donor in good health. Here the CDR3 reads CASSPGGLRNEQFF.